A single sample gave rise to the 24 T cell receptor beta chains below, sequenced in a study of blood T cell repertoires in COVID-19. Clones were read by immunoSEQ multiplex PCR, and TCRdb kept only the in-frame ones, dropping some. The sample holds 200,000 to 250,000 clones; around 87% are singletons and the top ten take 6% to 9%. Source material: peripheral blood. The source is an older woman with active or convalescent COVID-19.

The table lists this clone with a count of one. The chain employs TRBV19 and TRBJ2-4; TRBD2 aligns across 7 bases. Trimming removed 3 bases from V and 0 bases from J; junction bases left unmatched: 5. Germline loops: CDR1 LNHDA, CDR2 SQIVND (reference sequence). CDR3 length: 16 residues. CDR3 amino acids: CASSIGGEGAKNIQYF. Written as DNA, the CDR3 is TGTGCCAGTAGTATTGGGGGGGAGGGAGCCAAAAACATTCAGTACTTC.

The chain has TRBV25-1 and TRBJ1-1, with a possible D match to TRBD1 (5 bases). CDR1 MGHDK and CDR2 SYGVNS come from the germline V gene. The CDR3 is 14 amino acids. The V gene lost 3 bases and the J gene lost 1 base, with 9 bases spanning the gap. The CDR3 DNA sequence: TGTGCCAGCAGTGAGGACACGCCGAACACTGAAGCTTTCTTT. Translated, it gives CASSEDTPNTEAFF.

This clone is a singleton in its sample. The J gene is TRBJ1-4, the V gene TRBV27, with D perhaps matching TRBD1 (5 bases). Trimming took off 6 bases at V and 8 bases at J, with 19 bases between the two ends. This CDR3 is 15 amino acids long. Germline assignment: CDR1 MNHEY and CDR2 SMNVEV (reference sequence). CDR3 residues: CASRKTQGLHEKLFF. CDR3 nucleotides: TGTGCCAGCAGGAAGACTCAGGGCCTACACGAAAAACTGTTTTTT.

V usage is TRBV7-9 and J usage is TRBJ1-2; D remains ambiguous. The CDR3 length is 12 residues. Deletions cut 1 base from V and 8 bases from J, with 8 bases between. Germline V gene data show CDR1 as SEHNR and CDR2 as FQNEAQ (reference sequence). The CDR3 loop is CASSLDGGGYTF. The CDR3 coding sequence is TGTGCCAGCAGCTTAGATGGTGGCGGCTACACCTTC.

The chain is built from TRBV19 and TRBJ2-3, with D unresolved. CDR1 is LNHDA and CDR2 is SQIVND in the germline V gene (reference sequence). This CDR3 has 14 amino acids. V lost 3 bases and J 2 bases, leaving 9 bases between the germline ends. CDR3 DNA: TGTGCCAGTAGTATCGACTCCTACACAGATACGCAGTATTTT. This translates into CASSIDSYTDTQYF.

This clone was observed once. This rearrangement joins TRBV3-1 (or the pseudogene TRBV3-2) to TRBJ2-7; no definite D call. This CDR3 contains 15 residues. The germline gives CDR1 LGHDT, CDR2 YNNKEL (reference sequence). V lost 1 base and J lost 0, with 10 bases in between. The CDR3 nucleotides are TGTGCCAGCAGCCAAGGTCCAGGAAGCTCCTACGAGCAGTACTTC. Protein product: CASSQGPGSSYEQYF.

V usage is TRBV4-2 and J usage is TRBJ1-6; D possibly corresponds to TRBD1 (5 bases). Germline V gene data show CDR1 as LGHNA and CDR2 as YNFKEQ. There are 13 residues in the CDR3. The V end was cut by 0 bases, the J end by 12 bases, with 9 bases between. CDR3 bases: TGTGCCAGCAGCCAAGATCGGGGGAGACCCCTCCACTTT. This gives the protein CASSQDRGRPLHF.

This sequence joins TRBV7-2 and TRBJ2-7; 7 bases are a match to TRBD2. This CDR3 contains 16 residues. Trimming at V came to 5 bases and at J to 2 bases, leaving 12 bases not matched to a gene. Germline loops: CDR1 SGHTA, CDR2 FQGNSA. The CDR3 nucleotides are TGTGCCAGCAGCCCTGTTCAGCGGGGAATACCCTACGAGCAGTACTTC. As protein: CASSPVQRGIPYEQYF. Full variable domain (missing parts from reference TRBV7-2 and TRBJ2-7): GAGVSQSPSNKVTEKGKDVELRCDPISGHTALYWYRQSLGQGLEFLIYFQGNSAPDKSGLPSDRFSAERTGGSVSTLTIQRTQQEDSAVYLCASSPVQRGIPYEQYFGPGTRLTVT.

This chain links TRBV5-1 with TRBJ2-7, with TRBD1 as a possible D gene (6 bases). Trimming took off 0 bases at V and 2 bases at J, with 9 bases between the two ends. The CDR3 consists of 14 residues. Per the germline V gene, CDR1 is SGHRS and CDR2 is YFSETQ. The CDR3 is CASSLEQGPYEQYF. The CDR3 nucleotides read TGCGCCAGCAGCTTGGAACAGGGCCCCTACGAGCAGTACTTC. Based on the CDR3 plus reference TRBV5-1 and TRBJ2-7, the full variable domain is KAGVTQTPRYLIKTRGQQVTLSCSPISGHRSVSWYQQTPGQGLQFLFEYFSETQRNKGNFPGRFSGRQFSNSRSEMNVSTLELGDSALYLCASSLEQGPYEQYFGPGTRLTVT.

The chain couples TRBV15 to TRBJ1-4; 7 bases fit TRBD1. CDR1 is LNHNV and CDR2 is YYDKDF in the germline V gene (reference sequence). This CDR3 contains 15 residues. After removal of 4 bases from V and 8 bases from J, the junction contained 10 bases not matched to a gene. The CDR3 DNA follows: TGTGCCACCAGCAAAGACAGGGTAGCCACCGAAAAACTGTTTTTT. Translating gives CATSKDRVATEKLFF. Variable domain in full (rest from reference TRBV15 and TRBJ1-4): DAMVIQNPRYQVTQFGKPVTLSCSQTLNHNVMYWYQQKSSQAPKLLFHYYDKDFNNEADTPDNFQSRRPNTSFCFLDIRSPGLGDTAMYLCATSKDRVATEKLFFGSGTQLSVL.

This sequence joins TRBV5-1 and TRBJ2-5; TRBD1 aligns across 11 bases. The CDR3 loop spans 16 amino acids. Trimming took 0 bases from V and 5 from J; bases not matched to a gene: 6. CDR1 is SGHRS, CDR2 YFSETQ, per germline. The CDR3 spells CASSLEGQGARETQYF. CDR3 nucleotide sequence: TGCGCCAGCAGCTTGGAAGGACAGGGGGCGCGGGAGACCCAGTACTTC.

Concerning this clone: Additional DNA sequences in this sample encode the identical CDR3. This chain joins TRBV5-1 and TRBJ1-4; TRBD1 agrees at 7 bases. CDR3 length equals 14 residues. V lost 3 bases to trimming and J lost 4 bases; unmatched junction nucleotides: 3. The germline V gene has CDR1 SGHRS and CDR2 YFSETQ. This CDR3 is CASSSGQLNEKLFF. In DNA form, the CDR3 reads TGCGCCAGCAGCTCGGGACAGCTTAATGAAAAACTGTTTTTT.

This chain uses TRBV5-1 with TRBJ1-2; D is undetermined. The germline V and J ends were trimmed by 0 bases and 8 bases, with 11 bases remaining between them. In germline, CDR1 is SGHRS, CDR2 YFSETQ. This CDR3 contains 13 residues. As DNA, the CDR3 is TGCGCCAGCAGCTTGGACCCGCCGGGGGGCTACACCTTC. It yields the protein CASSLDPPGGYTF. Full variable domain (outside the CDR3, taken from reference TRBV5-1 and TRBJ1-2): KAGVTQTPRYLIKTRGQQVTLSCSPISGHRSVSWYQQTPGQGLQFLFEYFSETQRNKGNFPGRFSGRQFSNSRSEMNVSTLELGDSALYLCASSLDPPGGYTFGSGTRLTVV.

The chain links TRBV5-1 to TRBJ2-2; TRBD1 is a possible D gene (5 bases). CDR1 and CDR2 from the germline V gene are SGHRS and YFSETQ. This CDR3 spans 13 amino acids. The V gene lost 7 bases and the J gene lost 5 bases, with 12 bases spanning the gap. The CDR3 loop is CASGHSGTGELFF. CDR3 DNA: TGCGCCAGCGGACATTCCGGTACCGGGGAGCTGTTTTTT.

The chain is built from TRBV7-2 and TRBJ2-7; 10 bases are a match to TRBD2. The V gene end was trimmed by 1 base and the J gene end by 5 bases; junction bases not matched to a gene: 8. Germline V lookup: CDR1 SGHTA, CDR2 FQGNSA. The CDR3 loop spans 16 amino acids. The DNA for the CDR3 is TGTGCCAGCAGCTTAGTATTAGCGGGGGGAGGGGACGAGCAGTACTTC. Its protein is CASSLVLAGGGDEQYF.

CDR3 in amino acids: CASSVGVNEQFF. The DNA of the CDR3 is TGTGCCAGCAGCGTAGGAGTGAATGAGCAGTTCTTC. The chain employs TRBV9 and TRBJ2-1; D is uncertain. The CDR3 has 12 amino acids. Germline assignment: CDR1 SGDLS and CDR2 YYNGEE. V lost 0 bases and J lost 7, with 5 bases in between.

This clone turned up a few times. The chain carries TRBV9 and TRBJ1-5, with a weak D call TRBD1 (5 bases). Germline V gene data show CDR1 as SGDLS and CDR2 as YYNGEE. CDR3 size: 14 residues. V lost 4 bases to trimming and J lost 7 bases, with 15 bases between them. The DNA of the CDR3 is TGTGCCAGCAGCTCCGGGGGGGTTGGACAGCCCCAGCATTTT. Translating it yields CASSSGGVGQPQHF.

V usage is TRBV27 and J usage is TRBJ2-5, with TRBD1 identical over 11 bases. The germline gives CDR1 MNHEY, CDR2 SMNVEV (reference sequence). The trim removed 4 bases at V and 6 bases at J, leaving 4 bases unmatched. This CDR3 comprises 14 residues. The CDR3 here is CASSSGTGGQTQYF. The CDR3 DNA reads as TGTGCCAGCAGTTCCGGGACAGGGGGACAGACCCAGTACTTC.

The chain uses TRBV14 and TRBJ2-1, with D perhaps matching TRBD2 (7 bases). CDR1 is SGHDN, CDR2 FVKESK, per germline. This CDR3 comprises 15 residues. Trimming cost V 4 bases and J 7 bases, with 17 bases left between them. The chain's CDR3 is CASSPQRGGVNEQFF. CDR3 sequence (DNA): TGTGCCAGCAGCCCCCAGAGGGGGGGTGTGAATGAGCAGTTCTTC.

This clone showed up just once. CDR3 in amino acids: CASSRTDTQYF. CDR3 bases: TGTGCCAGTAGCCGTACAGATACGCAGTATTTT. V usage is TRBV19 and J usage is TRBJ2-3; the D is unclear. This CDR3 spans 11 amino acids. The V and J ends lost 6 bases and 3 bases respectively, with 4 bases between them. Germline assignment: CDR1 LNHDA and CDR2 SQIVND (reference sequence).

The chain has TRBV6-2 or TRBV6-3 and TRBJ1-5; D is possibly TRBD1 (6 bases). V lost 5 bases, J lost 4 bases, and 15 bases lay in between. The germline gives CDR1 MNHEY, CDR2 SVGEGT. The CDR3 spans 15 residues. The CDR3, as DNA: TGTGCCAGCAGTGCAACCCGACAGGTGAATCAGCCCCAGCATTTT. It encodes CASSATRQVNQPQHF.

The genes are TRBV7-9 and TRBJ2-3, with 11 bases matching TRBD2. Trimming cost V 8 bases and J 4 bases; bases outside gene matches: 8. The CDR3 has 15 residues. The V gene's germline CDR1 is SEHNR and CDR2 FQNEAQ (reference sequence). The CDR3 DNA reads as TGTGCCAGCGGATTAGCGGGGGGGCTGTCAGATACGCAGTATTTT. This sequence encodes CASGLAGGLSDTQYF.

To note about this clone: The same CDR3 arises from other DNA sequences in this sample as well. In nucleotides, the CDR3 is TGTGCCAGCAGCCCGTACACCGGGGAGCTGTTTTTT. Encoded protein: CASSPYTGELFF. V gene TRBV7-2 combines with J gene TRBJ2-2; D call uncertain. Germline V gene lookup returns CDR1 SGHTA and CDR2 FQGNSA. The CDR3 covers 12 residues. V lost 5 bases and J lost 3, with 4 bases in between.

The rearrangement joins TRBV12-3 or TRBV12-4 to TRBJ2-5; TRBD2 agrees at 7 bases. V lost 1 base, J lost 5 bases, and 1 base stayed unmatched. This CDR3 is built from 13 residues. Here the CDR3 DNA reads TGTGCCAGCAGTTTAGGGGGGGGTGAGACCCAGTACTTC. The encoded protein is CASSLGGGETQYF.